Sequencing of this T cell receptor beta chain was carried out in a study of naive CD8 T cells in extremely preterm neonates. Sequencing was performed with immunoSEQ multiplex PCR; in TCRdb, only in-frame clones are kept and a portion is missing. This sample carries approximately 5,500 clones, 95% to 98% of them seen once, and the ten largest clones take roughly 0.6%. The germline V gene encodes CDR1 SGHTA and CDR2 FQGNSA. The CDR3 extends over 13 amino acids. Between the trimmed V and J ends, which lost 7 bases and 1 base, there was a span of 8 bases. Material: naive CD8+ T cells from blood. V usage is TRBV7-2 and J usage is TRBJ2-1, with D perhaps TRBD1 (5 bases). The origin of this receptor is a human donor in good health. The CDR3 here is CASTTGSYNEQFF. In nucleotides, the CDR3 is TGTGCCAGCACTACAGGATCCTACAATGAGCAGTTCTTC.